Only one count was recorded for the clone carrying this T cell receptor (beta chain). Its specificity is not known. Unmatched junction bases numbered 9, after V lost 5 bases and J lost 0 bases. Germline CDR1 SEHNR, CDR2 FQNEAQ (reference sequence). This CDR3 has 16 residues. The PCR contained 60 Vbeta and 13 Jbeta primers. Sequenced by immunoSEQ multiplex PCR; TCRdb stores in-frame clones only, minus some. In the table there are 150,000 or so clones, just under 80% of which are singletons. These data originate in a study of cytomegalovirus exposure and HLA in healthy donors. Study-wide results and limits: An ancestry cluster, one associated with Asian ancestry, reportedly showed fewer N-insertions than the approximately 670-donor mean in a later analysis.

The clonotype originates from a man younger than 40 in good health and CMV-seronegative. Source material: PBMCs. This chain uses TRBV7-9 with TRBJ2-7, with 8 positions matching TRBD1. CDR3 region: CASSPPGGLSSYEQYF. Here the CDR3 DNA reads TGTGCCAGCAGCCCCCCAGGGGGCCTGAGCTCCTACGAGCAGTACTTC.